The text below deals with one TCR beta chain. Its antigen is not identified. This specimen comes from a study of T cells in Graves' hyperthyroidism and ophthalmopathy. Patients were aged 18 to 65, had disease duration under 2 months, and had newly diagnosed hyperthyroidism. The TCR beta CDR3 regions underwent amplification using RNA transcripts as the source. The TCR CDR3 was amplified in a first-round RT-PCR using the HTBI primer set. TCRdb reprocessed the multiplex PCR reads via MiXCR and lists one record per CDR3 protein. The data contain approximately 590,000 distinct CDR3 sequences, about half of them singletons. Study-wide points: In validation, the model predicted ophthalmopathy. These predictions came a median about 6.2 months before onset. Researchers found most expanded thyroid clonotypes above 0.001 in blood as well. Separation of ophthalmopathy from stable hyperthyroidism was achieved by a 13 V-J model.

CDR3 length: 13 amino acids. Germline values: CDR1 SGHVT, CDR2 SQSDAQ. With 5 bases removed from V and 0 bases from J, the gap between germline ends came to 7 bases. The chain has TRBV7-4 and TRBJ2-5; perhaps TRBD2 as D (6 bases). The source material was peripheral blood or thyroid tissue (not recorded which). The source is a woman younger than 30 with Graves' hyperthyroidism. CDR3 in amino acids: CASSGGYQETQYF. In DNA, the CDR3 is TGTGCCAGCAGCGGAGGGTACCAAGAGACCCAGTACTTC.